One and the same sample provided the 6 T cell receptor beta chains below, sequenced in a study of neurological immune-mediated disorders. In TCRdb, the 5' RACE reads were re-called with MiXCR into one record per CDR3 protein. The sample consists of 55,000 to 75,000 distinct CDR3 sequences, less than 2.5% of them appearing once. Material for sequencing was PBMCs. The receptors here all came from a man aged 50 to 60 with multiple sclerosis.

Many counts were recorded for this clonotype. It is unclear where the CDR3 begins or ends on the DNA, so no DNA is shown, and the CDR3 is as TCRdb lists it. This chain links TRBV7-9 with TRBJ2-5; the D call in the table, TRBD1, was not verified against the DNA. CDR1 and CDR2 from the germline V gene are SEHNR and FQNEAQ (reference sequence). The CDR3 has 12 residues if both end residues are counted. The CDR3 is CASSWGQGSWYF.

This clonotype has ten or more counts. This sequence joins TRBV5-1 and TRBJ1-6; D remains unclear. CDR3 length equals 14 residues. The germline V gene encodes CDR1 SGHRS and CDR2 YFSETQ. Trimming pared 4 bases from V and 7 bases from J, leaving 12 bases between. The CDR3 here is CASSPAGGNSPLHF. Written as DNA, the CDR3 is TGCGCCAGCAGCCCGGCCGGCGGAAATTCACCCCTCCACTTT.

In this sample, this clonotype turned up many times. The chain couples TRBV11-2 to TRBJ2-1; TRBD1 matches at 9 bases. The CDR3 covers 18 residues. The V and J ends lost 1 base and 4 bases, in that order; junction bases with no gene match: 11. Germline lookup yields CDR1 SGHAT and CDR2 FQNNGV. The CDR3 DNA follows: TGTGCCAGCAGCTTAGTGGGGTTGATGGGACAGGGTTACAATGAGCAGTTCTTC. Translation: CASSLVGLMGQGYNEQFF.

This clonotype was seen repeatedly, ten times or more. The chain carries TRBV20-1 and TRBJ1-3; no clear D. The V gene's germline CDR1 is DFQATT and CDR2 SNEGSKA (reference sequence). V was pared by 1 base and J by 4 bases, with 11 bases between. This CDR3 has 14 residues. CDR3 residues: CSARVTASGNTIYF. The CDR3 DNA follows: TGCAGTGCTAGAGTCACAGCTTCAGGAAACACCATATATTTT.

This clonotype was picked up many times. The chain is built from TRBV9 and TRBJ2-1; a possible D gene is TRBD1 (6 bases). Germline CDR1 reads SGDLS; CDR2 reads YYNGEE. This CDR3 has 15 residues. The V gene lost 4 bases and the J gene lost 5 bases, with 16 bases spanning the gap. Here the CDR3 DNA reads TGTGCCAGCAGCCCCGCCAGGGGCTGGGACAATGAGCAGTTCTTC. Its protein is CASSPARGWDNEQFF.

This clonotype was detected many times. The chain links TRBV4-2 to TRBJ1-2; a weak D match, TRBD1 (6 bases). Deletions cut 4 bases from V and 0 bases from J, with 9 bases between. The CDR3 length is 14 residues. The germline gives CDR1 LGHNA, CDR2 YNFKEQ. The DNA for the CDR3 is TGTGCCAGCAGCCCAGGGGTTTCTAACTATGGCTACACCTTC. Amino acids: CASSPGVSNYGYTF.